Presented here are 7 T cell receptor beta chains from one specimen sequenced in a study of T cell responses to AZD1222 COVID-19 vaccine. The repertoire was sequenced with immunoSEQ multiplex PCR; TCRdb's copy has only in-frame clones and lacks some. The data show more than 100,000 clones, 80% to 95% seen once. The source was peripheral blood, collected 28 days after the second AZD1222 dose. Receptor source: an adult who received the AZD1222 COVID-19 vaccine.

V is TRBV7-2 and J is TRBJ2-5; the match to TRBD1 covers 8 bases. Germline CDR1 SGHTA, CDR2 FQGNSA. The V and J ends lost 3 bases and 4 bases, in that order; junction bases with no gene match: 4. CDR3 size: 14 residues. The CDR3 DNA sequence: TGTGCCAGCAGCTTCAGGGGGCCCTCAGAGACCCAGTACTTC. Residues: CASSFRGPSETQYF.

V is TRBV4-1 and J is TRBJ2-1; D is possibly TRBD1 (5 bases). CDR1 MGHRA and CDR2 YSYEKL come from the germline V gene. The CDR3 sequence is 16 residues long. Trimming took off 1 base at V and 6 bases at J, with 16 bases between the two ends. The CDR3 reads CASSQGAGFMGNEQFF. The CDR3, as DNA: TGCGCCAGCAGCCAAGGGGCAGGGTTTATGGGCAATGAGCAGTTCTTC.

The chain carries TRBV5-1 and TRBJ2-3; TRBD2 aligns across 9 bases. CDR1 SGHRS and CDR2 YFSETQ come from the germline V gene. The J segment lost 5 bases and the V segment lost 2 bases, leaving 9 bases of the junction unmatched. There are 16 residues in the CDR3. CDR3 nucleotides: TGCGCCAGCAGCTTAATAGAACTAGCGGGTCAAGATACGCAGTATTTT. This encodes CASSLIELAGQDTQYF.

The chain links TRBV2 to TRBJ1-4, with 9 bases fitting TRBD1. After removal of 6 bases from V and 8 bases from J, the junction contained 13 bases not matched to a gene. CDR1 and CDR2 from the germline V gene are SNHLY and FYNNEI. The CDR3 length is 16 residues. In nucleotides, the CDR3 is TGTGCCAGCAGCGCTTTCCGGGACAGGGAGTTGGAAAAACTGTTTTTT. Its translation is CASSAFRDRELEKLFF.

V gene TRBV6-5 combines with J gene TRBJ1-2; D not certain. Trimming shortened V by 0 bases and J by 2 bases, and 10 bases separated the two germline ends. The CDR3 spans 15 residues. In germline, CDR1 is MNHEY, CDR2 SVGAGI. The CDR3 loop is CASSYSGNRNYGYTF. DNA of the CDR3: TGTGCCAGCAGTTACTCGGGCAACCGAAACTATGGCTACACCTTC.

The rearrangement joins TRBV6-4 to TRBJ2-2; 12 bases line up with TRBD2. CDR3 length: 19 amino acids. V was clipped by 1 base and J by 8 bases; unmatched bases: 14. The germline V gene has CDR1 MRHNA and CDR2 SNTAGT. The CDR3 is CASSDWLAGGPLFVGELFF. CDR3 nucleotides: TGTGCCAGCAGTGACTGGCTAGCGGGAGGGCCCCTTTTTGTAGGGGAGCTGTTTTTT.

The gene calls are TRBV28 and TRBJ1-2, with unresolved D. The CDR3 covers 14 residues. V was shortened by 5 bases and J by 5 bases, with 15 bases between the two germline ends. Germline CDR1 is MDHEN and CDR2 is SYDVKM. The CDR3 here is CASSTPPLFYGYTF. CDR3 nucleotide sequence: TGTGCCAGCAGTACCCCCCCCCTCTTTTATGGCTACACCTTC.